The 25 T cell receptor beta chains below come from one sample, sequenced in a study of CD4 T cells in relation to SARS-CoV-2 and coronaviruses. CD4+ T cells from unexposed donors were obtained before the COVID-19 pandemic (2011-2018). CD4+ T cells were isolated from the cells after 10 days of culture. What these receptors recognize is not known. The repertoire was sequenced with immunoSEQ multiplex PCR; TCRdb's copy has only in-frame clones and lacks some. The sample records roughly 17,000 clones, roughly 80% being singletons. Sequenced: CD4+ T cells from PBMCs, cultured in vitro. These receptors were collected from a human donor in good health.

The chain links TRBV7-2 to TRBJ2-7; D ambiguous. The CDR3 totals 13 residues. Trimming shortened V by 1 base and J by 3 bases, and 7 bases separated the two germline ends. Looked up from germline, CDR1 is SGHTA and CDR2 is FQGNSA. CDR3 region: CASSLEAFYEQYF. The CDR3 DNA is TGTGCCAGCAGCTTAGAGGCCTTCTACGAGCAGTACTTC.

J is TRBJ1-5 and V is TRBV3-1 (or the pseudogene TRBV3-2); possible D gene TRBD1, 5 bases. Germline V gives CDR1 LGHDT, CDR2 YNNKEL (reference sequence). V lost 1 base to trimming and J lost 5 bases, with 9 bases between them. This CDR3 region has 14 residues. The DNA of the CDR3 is TGTGCCAGCAGCCAAGGGTCGGGGGATCAGCCCCAGCATTTT. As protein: CASSQGSGDQPQHF.

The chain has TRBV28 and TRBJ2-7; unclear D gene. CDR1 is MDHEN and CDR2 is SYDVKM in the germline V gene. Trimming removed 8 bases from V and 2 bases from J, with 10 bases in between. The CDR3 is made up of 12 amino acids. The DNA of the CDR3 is TGTGCCAGCGGGCTAACGACCTACGAGCAGTACTTC. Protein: CASGLTTYEQYF.

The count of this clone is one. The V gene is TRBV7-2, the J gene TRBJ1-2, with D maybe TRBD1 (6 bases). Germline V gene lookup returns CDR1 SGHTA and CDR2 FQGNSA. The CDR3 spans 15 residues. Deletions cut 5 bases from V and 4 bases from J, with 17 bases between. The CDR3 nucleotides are TGTGCCAGCAGCCCACGTCAGGGGCAAGGCTATGGCTACACCTTC. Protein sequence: CASSPRQGQGYGYTF.

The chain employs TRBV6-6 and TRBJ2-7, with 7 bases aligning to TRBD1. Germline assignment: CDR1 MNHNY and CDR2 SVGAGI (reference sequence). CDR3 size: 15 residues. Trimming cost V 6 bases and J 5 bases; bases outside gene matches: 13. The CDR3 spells CASRDVRDRLNEQYF. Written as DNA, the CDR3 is TGTGCCAGCAGGGACGTACGGGACAGACTTAACGAGCAGTACTTC.

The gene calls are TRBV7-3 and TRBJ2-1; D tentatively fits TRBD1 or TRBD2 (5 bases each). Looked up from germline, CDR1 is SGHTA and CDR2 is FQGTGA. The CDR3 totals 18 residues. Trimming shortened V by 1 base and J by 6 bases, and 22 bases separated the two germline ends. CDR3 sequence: CASSLRSGQTHYSNEQFF. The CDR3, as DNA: TGTGCCAGCAGCTTAAGGTCGGGGCAGACCCATTATAGCAATGAGCAGTTCTTC.

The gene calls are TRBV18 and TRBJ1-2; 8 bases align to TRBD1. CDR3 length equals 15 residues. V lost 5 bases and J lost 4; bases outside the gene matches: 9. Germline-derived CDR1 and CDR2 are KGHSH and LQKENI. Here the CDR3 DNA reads TGTGCCAGCTCATCCTCCGGGACAGGAAGCTATGGCTACACCTTC. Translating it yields CASSSSGTGSYGYTF.

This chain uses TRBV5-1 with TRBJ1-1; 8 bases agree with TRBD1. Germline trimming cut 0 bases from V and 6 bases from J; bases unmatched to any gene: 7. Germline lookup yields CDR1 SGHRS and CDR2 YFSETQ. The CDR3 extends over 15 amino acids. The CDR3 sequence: CASSLEGQALSEAFF. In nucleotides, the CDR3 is TGCGCCAGCAGCTTGGAGGGACAGGCTCTATCTGAAGCTTTCTTT.

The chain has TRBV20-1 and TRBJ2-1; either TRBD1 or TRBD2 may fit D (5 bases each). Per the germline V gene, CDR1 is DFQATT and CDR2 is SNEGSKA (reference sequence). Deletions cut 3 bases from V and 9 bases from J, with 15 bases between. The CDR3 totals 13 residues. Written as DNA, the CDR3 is TGCAGTGCTAGTGGGACGGGGTACGCTGAGCAGTTCTTC. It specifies CSASGTGYAEQFF.

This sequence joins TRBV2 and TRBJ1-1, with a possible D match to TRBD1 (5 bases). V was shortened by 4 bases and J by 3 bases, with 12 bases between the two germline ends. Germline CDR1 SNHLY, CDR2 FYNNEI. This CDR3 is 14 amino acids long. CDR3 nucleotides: TGTGCCAGCAGTGGTCCGGGGGGAGACACTGAAGCTTTCTTT. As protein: CASSGPGGDTEAFF.

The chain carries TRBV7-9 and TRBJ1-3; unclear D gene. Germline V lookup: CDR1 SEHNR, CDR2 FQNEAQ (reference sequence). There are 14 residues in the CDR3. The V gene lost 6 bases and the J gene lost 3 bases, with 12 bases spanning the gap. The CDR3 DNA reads TGTGCCAGCAGTTCTCAAGGCGGTGGAAACACCATATATTTT. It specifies CASSSQGGGNTIYF.

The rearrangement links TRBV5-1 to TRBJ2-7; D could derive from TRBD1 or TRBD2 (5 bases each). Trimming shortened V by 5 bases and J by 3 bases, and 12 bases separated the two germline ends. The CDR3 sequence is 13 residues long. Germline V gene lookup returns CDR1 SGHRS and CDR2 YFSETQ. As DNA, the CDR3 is TGCGCCAGCAGTTCGGGACCCATCTACGAGCAGTACTTC. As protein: CASSSGPIYEQYF.

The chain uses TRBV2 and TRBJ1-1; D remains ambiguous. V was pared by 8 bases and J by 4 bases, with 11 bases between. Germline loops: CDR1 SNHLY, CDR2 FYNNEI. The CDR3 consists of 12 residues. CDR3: CASSPVVTEAFF. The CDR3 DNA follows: TGTGCCAGCTCCCCGGTGGTCACTGAAGCTTTCTTT.

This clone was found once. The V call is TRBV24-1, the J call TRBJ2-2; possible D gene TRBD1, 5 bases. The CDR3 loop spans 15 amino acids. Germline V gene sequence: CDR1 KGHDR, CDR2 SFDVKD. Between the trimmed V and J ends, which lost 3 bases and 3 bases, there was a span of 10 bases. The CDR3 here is CATSDGSQDTGELFF. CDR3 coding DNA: TGTGCCACCAGTGATGGTTCACAGGACACCGGGGAGCTGTTTTTT.

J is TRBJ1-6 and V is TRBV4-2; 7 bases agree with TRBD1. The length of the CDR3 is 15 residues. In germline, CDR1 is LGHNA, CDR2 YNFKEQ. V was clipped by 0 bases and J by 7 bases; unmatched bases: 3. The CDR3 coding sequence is TGTGCCAGCAGCCAAGATCCCAGGGGGAATTCACCCCTCCACTTT. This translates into CASSQDPRGNSPLHF.

CDR3 amino acids: CASSFLRGLNTEAFF. CDR3 nucleotide sequence: TGTGCCAGCAGCTTTCTCAGGGGGTTGAACACTGAAGCTTTCTTT. The rearrangement uses TRBV5-6 and TRBJ1-1; 7 bases line up with TRBD1. Germline CDR1 SGHDT, CDR2 YYEEEE. After removal of 2 bases from V and 0 bases from J, the junction contained 4 bases not matched to a gene. This CDR3 is built from 15 residues.

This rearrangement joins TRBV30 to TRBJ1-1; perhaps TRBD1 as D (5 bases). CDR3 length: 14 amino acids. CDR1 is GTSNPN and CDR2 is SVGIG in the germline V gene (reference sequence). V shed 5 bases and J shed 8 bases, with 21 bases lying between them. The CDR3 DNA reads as TGTGCCTGGGGAACCAGGGTGGGGGGGTTAGAAGCTTTCTTT. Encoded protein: CAWGTRVGGLEAFF.

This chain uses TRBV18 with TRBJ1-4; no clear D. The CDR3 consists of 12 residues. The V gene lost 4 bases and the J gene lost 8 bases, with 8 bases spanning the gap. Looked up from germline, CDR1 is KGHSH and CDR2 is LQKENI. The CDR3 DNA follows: TGTGCCAGCTCACTAGACCAGGAAAAACTGTTTTTT. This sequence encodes CASSLDQEKLFF.

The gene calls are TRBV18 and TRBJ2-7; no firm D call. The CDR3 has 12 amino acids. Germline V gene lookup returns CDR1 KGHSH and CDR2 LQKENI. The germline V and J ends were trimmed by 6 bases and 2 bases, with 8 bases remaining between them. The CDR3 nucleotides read TGTGCCAGCTCGACCTCCCCCTACGAGCAGTACTTC. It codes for CASSTSPYEQYF. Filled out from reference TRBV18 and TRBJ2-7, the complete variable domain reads NAGVMQNPRHLVRRRGQEARLRCSPMKGHSHVYWYRQLPEEGLKFMVYLQKENIIDESGMPKERFSAEFPKEGPSILRIQQVVRGDSAAYFCASSTSPYEQYFGPGTRLTVT.

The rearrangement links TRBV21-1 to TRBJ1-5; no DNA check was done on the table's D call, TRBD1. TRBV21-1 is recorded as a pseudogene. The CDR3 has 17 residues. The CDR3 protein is CASSKGCEGGSNQPQHF. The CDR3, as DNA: TGTGCCAGCAGCAAAGGTTGCGAAGGGGGTAGCAATCAGCCCCAGCATTTT.

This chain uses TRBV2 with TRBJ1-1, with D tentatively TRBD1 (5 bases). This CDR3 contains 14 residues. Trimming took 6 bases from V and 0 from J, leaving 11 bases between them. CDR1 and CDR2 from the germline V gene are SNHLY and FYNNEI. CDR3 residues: CASRVRVLNTEAFF. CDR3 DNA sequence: TGTGCCAGCAGAGTCAGGGTACTGAACACTGAAGCTTTCTTT.

CDR3 sequence (DNA): TGTGCCACCAGCAGAGTGGACAGAATGAACACTGAAGCTTTCTTT. Encoded protein: CATSRVDRMNTEAFF. The chain recombines TRBV15 with TRBJ1-1, with D maybe TRBD1 (6 bases). Germline assignment: CDR1 LNHNV and CDR2 YYDKDF (reference sequence). Trimming took off 1 base at V and 0 bases at J, with 9 bases between the two ends. The CDR3 extends over 15 amino acids.

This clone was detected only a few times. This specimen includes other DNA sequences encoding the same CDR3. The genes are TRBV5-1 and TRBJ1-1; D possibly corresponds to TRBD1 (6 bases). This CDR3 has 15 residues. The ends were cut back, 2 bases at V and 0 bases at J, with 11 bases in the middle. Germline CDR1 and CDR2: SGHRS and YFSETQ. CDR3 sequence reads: CASSLAGTLNTEAFF. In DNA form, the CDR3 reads TGCGCCAGCAGCTTAGCAGGGACATTGAACACTGAAGCTTTCTTT.

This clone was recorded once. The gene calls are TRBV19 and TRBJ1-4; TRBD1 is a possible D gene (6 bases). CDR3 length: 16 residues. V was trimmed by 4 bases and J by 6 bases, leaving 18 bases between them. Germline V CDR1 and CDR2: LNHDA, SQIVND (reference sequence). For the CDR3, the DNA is TGTGCCAGTAGTACGGGACACCCCGGGGATTATGAAAAACTGTTTTTT. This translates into CASSTGHPGDYEKLFF.

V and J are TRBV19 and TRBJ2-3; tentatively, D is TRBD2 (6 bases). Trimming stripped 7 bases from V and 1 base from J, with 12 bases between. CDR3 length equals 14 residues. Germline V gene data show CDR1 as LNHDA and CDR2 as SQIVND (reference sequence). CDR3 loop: CASMGGRGTDTQYF. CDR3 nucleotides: TGTGCCAGTATGGGAGGTCGGGGCACAGATACGCAGTATTTT.